This TCR beta chain stems from a study of naive and memory T cell subsets. Study results and limitations: The power law exponent of TCR abundance differed between naive and memory cells.

Per germline, CDR1 ENHRY and CDR2 SYGVKD. CDR3 length: 15 amino acids. CD4+ T cell IFNgamma after overnight CMV lysate exposure gave donor CMV status. Concerning this clonotype itself: Its matching antigen is unknown. One end of the junction varies from germline; a read error may be responsible.

Both TRBC1 and TRBC2 were covered by a beta constant-region primer of two equimolar oligonucleotides. Four rounds of PCR amplified the ligated cDNA using nested alpha and beta constant-region primers plus SP2. In TCRdb, the UMI-ligation and nested PCR reads were re-called with MiXCR into one record per CDR3 protein. The profile shows approximately 80,000 distinct CDR3 sequences, about 10% of them singletons. Sequencing input: naive CD8+ T cells from blood. The receptor comes from a human donor in good health. V is TRBV10-3 and J is TRBJ1-2; D gene uncertain. CDR3 nucleotides: TGTGCCATCAGTGGAAGGTCCGCCGGGAAGGATGGCTACAACTTC. Its translation: CAISGRSAGKDGYNF.